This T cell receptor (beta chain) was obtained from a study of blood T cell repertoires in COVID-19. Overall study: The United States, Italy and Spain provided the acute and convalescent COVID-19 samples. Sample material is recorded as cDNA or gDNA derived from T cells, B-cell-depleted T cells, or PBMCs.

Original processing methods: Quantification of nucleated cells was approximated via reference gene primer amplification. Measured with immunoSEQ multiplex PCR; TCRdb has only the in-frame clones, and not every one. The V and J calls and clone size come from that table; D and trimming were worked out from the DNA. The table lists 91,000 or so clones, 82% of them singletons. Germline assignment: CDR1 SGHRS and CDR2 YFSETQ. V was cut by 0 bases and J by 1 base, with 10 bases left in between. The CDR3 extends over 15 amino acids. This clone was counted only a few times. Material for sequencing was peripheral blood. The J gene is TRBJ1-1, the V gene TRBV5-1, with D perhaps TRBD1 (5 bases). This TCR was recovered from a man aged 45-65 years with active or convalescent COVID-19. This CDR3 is CASSLVGVGNTEAFF. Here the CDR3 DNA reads TGCGCCAGCAGCTTGGTAGGGGTCGGGAACACTGAAGCTTTCTTT.